This T cell receptor beta chain was sequenced during a study of response to subunit inactivated influenza vaccine. Study results and limitations: The authors suggested that every seasonal influenza vaccination recruits few new T cells.

This clonotype was found once. What it binds is unknown. This may be a read error, as it is one base from a much larger clone. MiXCR, applied by TCRdb to the RT-PCR reads, yields one record per CDR3 protein. The sample includes 450,000 to 600,000 distinct CDR3 sequences, approximately 17% of them seen just once. CDR3 length: 14 amino acids. V was clipped by 1 base and J by 1 base, with 8 bases between them. CDR1 is SGHRS, CDR2 YFSETQ, per germline. The sample here was CD4+ T cells sorted from PBMCs, taken less than 30 months after vaccination. The chain carries TRBV5-1 and TRBJ1-1; possibly TRBD1 for D (5 bases). The receptor comes from a man in his fifties or sixties who received an inactivated influenza vaccine. CDR3 protein: CASSLRDPNTEAFF. The CDR3 DNA follows: TGCGCCAGCAGCTTGAGGGACCCGAACACTGAAGCTTTCTTT.